Below, 8 T cell receptor beta chains from the same sample are listed, as sequenced in a study of blood T cell repertoires in COVID-19. Generated by immunoSEQ multiplex PCR, the TCRdb table keeps only in-frame clones and is missing some. The sample shows about 45,000 clones, under 85% of them seen only once. Input material: peripheral blood. The receptors here all came from a man at least 80 years old in a cohort sampled during active COVID-19.

The chain employs TRBV4-1 and TRBJ1-5, with a tentative D call TRBD1 (5 bases). This CDR3 has 16 amino acids. Deletions cut 2 bases from V and 0 bases from J, with 11 bases between. Germline V gene data show CDR1 as MGHRA and CDR2 as YSYEKL. The CDR3 DNA reads TGCGCCAGCAGCCAATGGAGACAGTATAGCAATCAGCCCCAGCATTTT. Protein sequence: CASSQWRQYSNQPQHF.

The V call is TRBV6-5, the J call TRBJ2-2, with 8 bases matching TRBD1. V shed 5 bases and J 0 bases; nucleotides not matched to a gene: 2. Germline V CDR1 and CDR2: MNHEY, SVGAGI. The CDR3 has 15 amino acids. CDR3 amino acids: CASSQQGANTGELFF. Written as DNA, the CDR3 is TGTGCCAGCAGTCAACAGGGGGCGAACACCGGGGAGCTGTTTTTT.

CDR3 DNA sequence: TGTGCCAGCAGCGATAACAGGTCCGGGTATAATTCACCCCTCCACTTT. Encoded protein: CASSDNRSGYNSPLHF. The chain links TRBV6-6 to TRBJ1-6, with a possible D match to TRBD1 (5 bases). Germline assignment: CDR1 MNHNY and CDR2 SVGAGI (reference sequence). The V gene lost 6 bases and the J gene lost 4 bases, with 16 bases spanning the gap. The CDR3 is 16 amino acids.

The chain employs TRBV4-1 and TRBJ1-1; tentative D call: TRBD1 (5 bases). Between the trimmed V and J ends, which lost 0 bases and 6 bases, there was a span of 14 bases. CDR3 length: 15 amino acids. Germline V gene data show CDR1 as MGHRA and CDR2 as YSYEKL. CDR3 sequence: CASSQDLFGRAEAFF. CDR3 DNA: TGCGCCAGCAGCCAAGATCTATTCGGCAGGGCTGAAGCTTTCTTT.

This chain connects TRBV5-1 to TRBJ1-5; D is ambiguous. This CDR3 contains 14 residues. V dropped 0 bases and J dropped 6 bases, with 10 bases sitting between them. The germline CDR1 and CDR2 sequences are SGHRS and YFSETQ. CDR3 loop: CASSLGQSGQPQHF. CDR3 DNA sequence: TGCGCCAGCAGCTTGGGCCAATCCGGTCAGCCCCAGCATTTT.

This clone was recorded a few times. The chain employs TRBV2 and TRBJ1-3; D call uncertain. CDR3 length equals 13 residues. V lost 11 bases to trimming and J lost 2 bases, with 13 bases between them. Per germline, CDR1 SNHLY and CDR2 FYNNEI. The CDR3 spells CACSGSPGNTIYF. The CDR3 bases are TGTGCCTGCTCCGGGAGCCCTGGAAACACCATATATTTT. Based on the CDR3 plus reference TRBV2 and TRBJ1-3, the full variable domain is EPEVTQTPSHQVTQMGQEVILRCVPISNHLYFYWYRQILGQKVEFLVSFYNNEISEKSEIFDDQFSVERPDGSNFTLKIRSTKLEDSAMYFCACSGSPGNTIYFGEGSWLTVV.

This rearrangement joins TRBV27 to TRBJ1-1; D is unresolved. Germline-derived CDR1 and CDR2 are MNHEY and SMNVEV (reference sequence). CDR3 size: 15 residues. Trimming took 3 bases from V and 4 from J, leaving 15 bases between them. In DNA form, the CDR3 reads TGTGCCAGCAGTTTTCAATCCGCAGTAATCACTGAAGCTTTCTTT. Translated, it gives CASSFQSAVITEAFF.

This clone has only one observation. One end of the junction does not line up with germline, which may come from a read error. The rearrangement links TRBV7-7 to TRBJ2-7, with D maybe TRBD2 (5 bases). CDR3 length: 13 residues. Germline-derived CDR1 and CDR2 are SSHAT and FNYEAQ (reference sequence). DNA of the CDR3: TGTGCTAGCAGCCCTTCATTGGCGGGCGAGCAGTACTTC. Translation: CASSPSLAGEQYF.